This T cell receptor beta chain was retrieved from a study of shared clonotypes between healthy human individuals. Overall study findings and caveats: Rarefaction showed that sequencing of sorted subsets was incomplete (despite large depth). Naive CD4 clonotypes overlapped across a few donors at approximately 5%.

The assay was immunoSEQ multiplex PCR, and TCRdb's table has in-frame clones only and misses some. The sample yields over 2 million clones, 85% to 95% seen once. Every donor was a Caucasian adult from Nashville, Tennessee. In the CD4+ fraction, cells were divided into CD45RA+ naive and CD45RA-negative memory subsets. As regards this clone: Its specificity is not known. This sample also contains other DNA sequences that code for the same CDR3.

The germline gives CDR1 SGHRS, CDR2 YFSETQ. The J segment lost 3 bases and the V segment lost 0 bases, leaving 2 bases of the junction unmatched. CDR3 size: 15 residues. V gene TRBV5-1 combines with J gene TRBJ2-3, with 9 bases fitting TRBD2. The sequenced sample consisted of naive CD4+ T cells sorted from blood. Specified subset: CD45RA+ positively selected. The TCR was taken from a man aged 18 to 29 in good health. This CDR3 reads CASSLGLAGTDTQYF. The CDR3 region has the DNA TGCGCCAGCAGCTTGGGCCTAGCGGGAACAGATACGCAGTATTTT.